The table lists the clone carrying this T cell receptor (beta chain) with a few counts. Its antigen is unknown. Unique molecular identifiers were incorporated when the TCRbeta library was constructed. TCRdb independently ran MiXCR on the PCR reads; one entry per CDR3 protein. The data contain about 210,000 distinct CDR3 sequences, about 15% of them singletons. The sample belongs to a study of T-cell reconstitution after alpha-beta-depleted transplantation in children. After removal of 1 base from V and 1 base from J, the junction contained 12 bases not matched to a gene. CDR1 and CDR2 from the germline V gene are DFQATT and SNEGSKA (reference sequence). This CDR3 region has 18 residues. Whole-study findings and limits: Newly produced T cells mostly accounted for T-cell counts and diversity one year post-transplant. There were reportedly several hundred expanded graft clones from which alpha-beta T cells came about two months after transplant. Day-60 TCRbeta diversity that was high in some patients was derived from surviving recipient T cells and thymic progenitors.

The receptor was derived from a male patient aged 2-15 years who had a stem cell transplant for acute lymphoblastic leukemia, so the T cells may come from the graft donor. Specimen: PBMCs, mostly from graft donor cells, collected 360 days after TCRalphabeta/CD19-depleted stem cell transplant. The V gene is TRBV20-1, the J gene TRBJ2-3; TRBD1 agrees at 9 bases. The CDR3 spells CSARVVTGTGIRTDTQYF. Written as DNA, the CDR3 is TGCAGTGCTAGAGTGGTTACCGGGACAGGGATTCGCACAGATACGCAGTATTTT.